The 28 T cell receptor beta chains presented below share a single source sample, sequenced in a study of CD8+CD57+ T cells in acquired aplastic anemia. Profiles of TCR beta VDJ and CDR3 were generated from a genomic DNA template. TCRdb recomputed calls from the reads with MiXCR, one row per CDR3 protein. The table shows 68,000 or so distinct CDR3 sequences, with 45% to 55% occurring only once. Material: sorted CD4+, CD8+, or CD8+CD57+ T cells (not recorded which) from PBMCs. The receptors come from a human donor in good health, serving as a control.

This clonotype was found a few times. V is TRBV29-1 and J is TRBJ2-1, with 10 positions matching TRBD1. The CDR3 sequence is 15 residues long. Germline V lookup: CDR1 SQVTM, CDR2 ANQGSEA. V shed 6 bases and J 5 bases; nucleotides not matched to a gene: 10. The CDR3 loop reads CSVNPRDRGNNEQFF. The CDR3 nucleotides are TGCAGCGTGAACCCCCGGGACAGGGGAAACAATGAGCAGTTCTTC.

DNA of the CDR3: TGCAGTGCTAGAGATTCCGGGGAGAGCAATCAGCCCCAGCATTTT. Protein product: CSARDSGESNQPQHF. The chain couples TRBV20-1 to TRBJ1-5; D not certain. Germline V gene data show CDR1 as DFQATT and CDR2 as SNEGSKA (reference sequence). The CDR3 is 15 amino acids. V dropped 0 bases and J dropped 1 base, with 10 bases sitting between them.

This clonotype was seen ten or more times. The chain recombines TRBV7-9 with TRBJ1-1; D call uncertain. CDR1 and CDR2 (germline): SEHNR, FQNEAQ (reference sequence). CDR3 length equals 13 residues. V was clipped by 3 bases and J by 0 bases, with 5 bases between them. CDR3 amino acids: CASSFGLNTEAFF. In DNA form, the CDR3 reads TGTGCCAGCAGCTTCGGGTTGAACACTGAAGCTTTCTTT. The variable domain in full, with the rest retrieved from reference TRBV7-9 and TRBJ1-1, is DTGVSQNPRHKITKRGQNVTFRCDPISEHNRLYWYRQTLGQGPEFLTYFQNEAQLEKSRLLSDRFSAERPKGSFSTLEIQRTEQGDSAMYLCASSFGLNTEAFFGQGTRLTVV.

In its sample, this clonotype is medium-sized. The V call is TRBV29-1, the J call TRBJ1-3, with 7 bases that match TRBD1. Germline trimming cut 3 bases from V and 2 bases from J; bases unmatched to any gene: 1. The CDR3 has 13 amino acids. Germline CDR1 and CDR2: SQVTM and ANQGSEA. The DNA for the CDR3 is TGCAGCGTTGACACAGGGGCTGGAAACACCATATATTTT. It codes for CSVDTGAGNTIYF.

To note about this clonotype: Relative to the germline gene, one junction end is altered; a read error may explain this. The V and J genes are TRBV5-1 and TRBJ1-6; TRBD1 is a possible D gene (6 bases). Germline-derived CDR1 and CDR2 are SGHRS and YFSETQ. The CDR3 has 14 amino acids. The DNA of the CDR3 is TGCGCCGGCAGCGCTATACAGGGTGATTCACCCCTCCACTTT. Translation: CAGSAIQGDSPLHF. The full variable domain, rest sourced from reference TRBV5-1 and TRBJ1-6, is KAGVTQTPRYLIKTRGQQVTLSCSPISGHRSVSWYQQTPGQGLQFLFEYFSETQRNKGNFPGRFSGRQFSNSRSEMNVSTLELGDSALYLCAGSAIQGDSPLHFGNGTRLTVT.

This clonotype occurred a few times. The chain employs TRBV29-1 and TRBJ2-2; 9 bases are shared with TRBD2. The germline CDR1 and CDR2 sequences are SQVTM and ANQGSEA. With V trimmed by 4 bases and J by 4 bases, 4 bases remained unmatched. The CDR3 runs to 14 residues. The CDR3: CSVVAGEGTGELFF. In DNA, the CDR3 is TGCAGCGTTGTAGCGGGAGAGGGCACCGGGGAGCTGTTTTTT.

The CDR3 sequence: CSAYQGTEAFF. In nucleotides, the CDR3 is TGCAGCGCGTATCAGGGAACTGAAGCTTTCTTT. The gene calls are TRBV29-1 and TRBJ1-1; possibly TRBD1 for D (5 bases). Trimming left V 7 bases short and J 5 bases short, with 11 bases between. CDR3 length: 11 residues. Germline V lookup: CDR1 SQVTM, CDR2 ANQGSEA.

The rearrangement joins TRBV29-1 to TRBJ2-7; TRBD2 is a possible D gene (6 bases). Trimming removed 6 bases from V and 7 bases from J, with 16 bases in between. Germline-derived CDR1 and CDR2 are SQVTM and ANQGSEA. This CDR3 comprises 12 residues. The CDR3: CSVVVPRGEQYF. The CDR3 DNA is TGCAGCGTCGTCGTCCCTCGGGGGGAGCAGTACTTC.

This clonotype showed up many times. The chain combines TRBV7-2 with TRBJ1-1; 9 bases line up with TRBD1. V gave up 6 bases and J gave up 5 bases; unmatched junction bases: 4. The germline CDR1 and CDR2 sequences are SGHTA and FQGNSA. The CDR3 consists of 13 residues. CDR3 protein: CASRRQGGTEAFF. The CDR3 DNA is TGTGCCAGCAGGCGACAGGGGGGGACTGAAGCTTTCTTT.

This clonotype was counted ten times or more. The chain uses TRBV6-1 and TRBJ2-3, with 9 nucleotides matching TRBD2. CDR3 length: 15 residues. Trimming removed 6 bases from V and 7 bases from J; junction bases left unmatched: 11. Looked up from germline, CDR1 is MNHNS and CDR2 is SASEGT. The CDR3 nucleotides read TGTGCCAGCAGCCAAATAGCGGGAGTCACGAATACGCAGTATTTT. The encoded protein is CASSQIAGVTNTQYF.

The table lists this clonotype with many counts. The chain is built from TRBV12-3 or TRBV12-4 and TRBJ2-5; D is unresolved. The CDR3 length is 16 residues. Trimming pared 1 base from V and 2 bases from J, leaving 14 bases between. In nucleotides, the CDR3 is TGTGCCAGCAGTTTAGGGTGGGGTGTACAACAAGAGACCCAGTACTTC. It is translated as CASSLGWGVQQETQYF.

The V call is TRBV2, the J call TRBJ1-1, with 8 bases aligning to TRBD1. J gave up 1 base and V 7 bases, and 5 bases lay outside the gene matches. Germline loops: CDR1 SNHLY, CDR2 FYNNEI. The CDR3 covers 14 residues. CDR3 sequence (DNA): TGTGCCAGCACTAGGACAGGGCCGAACACTGAAGCTTTCTTT. Its protein is CASTRTGPNTEAFF.

The V gene is TRBV24-1, the J gene TRBJ2-1; 8 positions match TRBD1. The CDR3 runs 15 residues. V was clipped by 3 bases and J by 5 bases; unmatched bases: 5. The germline CDR1 and CDR2 sequences are KGHDR and SFDVKD. This chain's CDR3 is CATSDPATGDNEQFF. CDR3 nucleotide sequence: TGTGCCACCAGTGATCCCGCGACAGGGGACAATGAGCAGTTCTTC.

This clonotype has at least ten counts. V is TRBV9 and J is TRBJ1-1, with D possibly matching TRBD1 (6 bases). Trimming removed 0 bases from V and 4 bases from J, with 10 bases in between. The CDR3 is 14 amino acids. Per the germline V gene, CDR1 is SGDLS and CDR2 is YYNGEE. Here the CDR3 reads CASSVEGGSTEAFF. The CDR3 DNA follows: TGTGCCAGCAGCGTAGAAGGGGGAAGCACTGAAGCTTTCTTT.

This chain joins TRBV19 and TRBJ1-1; 7 nucleotides line up with TRBD1. The germline V gene has CDR1 LNHDA and CDR2 SQIVND (reference sequence). This CDR3 spans 15 amino acids. V lost 0 bases to trimming and J lost 2 bases; unmatched junction nucleotides: 3. CDR3 DNA: TGTGCCAGTAGTATAGATACAGGGGCCAACACTGAAGCTTTCTTT. Its protein is CASSIDTGANTEAFF.

This clonotype has just one count. The chain joins TRBV20-1 to TRBJ1-1; D is ambiguous. Germline values: CDR1 DFQATT, CDR2 SNEGSKA (reference sequence). Trimming shortened V by 3 bases and J by 0 bases, and 8 bases separated the two germline ends. The CDR3 runs 13 residues. The CDR3 loop reads CSASEGLNTEAFF. CDR3 nucleotides: TGCAGTGCTAGTGAAGGGTTGAACACTGAAGCTTTCTTT.

The chain carries TRBV24-1 and TRBJ2-3; 9 positions match TRBD1. Germline assignment: CDR1 KGHDR and CDR2 SFDVKD. CDR3 length: 17 residues. After removal of 0 bases from V and 0 bases from J, the junction contained 3 bases not matched to a gene. The CDR3 DNA reads as TGTGCCACCAGTGATTTGCAGGGACAGGGTAGCACAGATACGCAGTATTTT. Amino acids: CATSDLQGQGSTDTQYF.

A few counts support this clonotype. The rearrangement links TRBV15 to TRBJ1-6; 7 bases align to TRBD1. This CDR3 has 14 amino acids. V was clipped by 3 bases and J by 7 bases; unmatched bases: 3. Germline CDR1 is LNHNV and CDR2 is YYDKDF (reference sequence). Here the CDR3 reads CATSSETGNSPLHF. The CDR3 DNA follows: TGTGCCACCAGCAGCGAGACAGGGAATTCACCCCTCCACTTT.

This clonotype was seen a single time. This chain connects TRBV7-6 to TRBJ2-2, with a possible D match to TRBD2 (7 bases). This CDR3 region has 13 residues. Germline CDR1 reads SGHVS; CDR2 reads FNYEAQ. Trimming pared 5 bases from V and 6 bases from J, leaving 10 bases between. In DNA form, the CDR3 reads TGTGCCAGCAGCAAGGGGGGGGCCGGGGAGCTGTTTTTT. Amino acids: CASSKGGAGELFF.

The gene calls are TRBV10-3 and TRBJ2-7; 12 positions match TRBD1. The J segment lost 7 bases and the V segment lost 4 bases, leaving 14 bases of the junction unmatched. This CDR3 region has 17 residues. Germline V gene sequence: CDR1 ENHRY, CDR2 SYGVKD. The CDR3 reads CAISGTGGGQGAREQYF. In nucleotides, the CDR3 is TGTGCCATCAGTGGGACTGGCGGGGGACAGGGGGCGCGGGAGCAGTACTTC.

The rearrangement joins TRBV15 to TRBJ2-7; possibly TRBD1 for D (6 bases). Germline CDR1 is LNHNV and CDR2 is YYDKDF (reference sequence). This CDR3 has 13 amino acids. V was shortened by 0 bases and J by 7 bases, with 10 bases between the two germline ends. CDR3 sequence (DNA): TGTGCCACCAGCAGAGACCCACAGGGTGAGCAGTACTTC. Its translation is CATSRDPQGEQYF.

By share, this clonotype ranks as medium-sized. The chain is built from TRBV15 and TRBJ2-7, with D possibly being TRBD2 (6 bases). This CDR3 has 16 amino acids. Germline CDR1 LNHNV, CDR2 YYDKDF (reference sequence). V lost 5 bases, J lost 0 bases, and 17 bases lay in between. CDR3: CATSAHRDGSSYEQYF. The CDR3 nucleotides are TGTGCCACCAGCGCCCACCGGGACGGGAGCTCCTACGAGCAGTACTTC.

The chain carries TRBV24-1 and TRBJ2-3, with a weak D call TRBD1 (6 bases). The CDR3 runs 13 residues. V was cut by 3 bases and J by 9 bases, with 12 bases left in between. In germline, CDR1 is KGHDR, CDR2 SFDVKD. The CDR3 region is CATSDSGQFTQYF. DNA for the CDR3: TGTGCCACCAGTGATAGTGGACAGTTCACGCAGTATTTT.

This clonotype showed up many times. The V call is TRBV5-4, the J call TRBJ2-1, with TRBD2 as a possible D gene (6 bases). Trimming took 0 bases from V and 10 from J, leaving 8 bases between them. Germline V CDR1 and CDR2: SGHNT, YYREEE (reference sequence). The CDR3 contains 12 residues. The chain's CDR3 is CASSLALAEQFF. CDR3 in DNA: TGTGCCAGCAGCTTGGCTCTAGCGGAGCAGTTCTTC.

This chain joins TRBV29-1 and TRBJ2-5, with TRBD1 matching 8 bases. The germline V gene encodes CDR1 SQVTM and CDR2 ANQGSEA. CDR3 length: 12 residues. Trimming removed 7 bases from V and 3 bases from J; junction bases left unmatched: 4. The CDR3 here is CSDQGAEETQYF. The DNA for the CDR3 is TGCAGCGACCAGGGGGCTGAAGAGACCCAGTACTTC.

The sample holds one count of this clonotype. J is TRBJ1-3 and V is TRBV10-3, with TRBD1 as a possible D gene (5 bases). V shed 6 bases and J shed 2 bases, with 14 bases lying between them. The CDR3 length is 15 residues. The germline V gene has CDR1 ENHRY and CDR2 SYGVKD. The DNA for the CDR3 is TGTGCCATCAGGGAGGACAAGGTCCCTGGAAACACCATATATTTT. It yields the protein CAIREDKVPGNTIYF.

V usage is TRBV2 and J usage is TRBJ1-1; D remains unclear. The germline CDR1 and CDR2 sequences are SNHLY and FYNNEI. V was clipped by 4 bases and J by 6 bases, with 18 bases between them. The CDR3 extends over 15 amino acids. In DNA form, the CDR3 reads TGTGCCAGCAGTGCAACCCCCGCCGGGGTACCTGAAGCTTTCTTT. This sequence encodes CASSATPAGVPEAFF.

In its sample, this clonotype ranks as medium-sized. This chain joins TRBV7-8 and TRBJ2-7; D gene uncertain. The CDR3 covers 9 residues. Germline-derived CDR1 and CDR2 are SGHVS and FQNEAQ. Trimming removed 9 bases from V and 5 bases from J, with 5 bases in between. DNA for the CDR3: TGTGCCAGGTATGACGAGCAGTACTTC. Translated, it gives CARYDEQYF.